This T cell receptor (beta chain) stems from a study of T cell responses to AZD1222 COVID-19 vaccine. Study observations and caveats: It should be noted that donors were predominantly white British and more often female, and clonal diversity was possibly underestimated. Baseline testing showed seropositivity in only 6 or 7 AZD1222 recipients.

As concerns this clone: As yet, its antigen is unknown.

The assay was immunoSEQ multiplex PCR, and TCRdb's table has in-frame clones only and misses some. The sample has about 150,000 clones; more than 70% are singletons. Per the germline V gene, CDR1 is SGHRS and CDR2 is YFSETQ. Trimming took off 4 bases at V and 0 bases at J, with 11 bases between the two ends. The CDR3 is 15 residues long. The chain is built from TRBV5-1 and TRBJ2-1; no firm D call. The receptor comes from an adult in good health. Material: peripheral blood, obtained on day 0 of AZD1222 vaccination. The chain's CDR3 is CASSVQASSYNEQFF. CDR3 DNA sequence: TGCGCCAGCAGCGTTCAAGCCAGCTCCTACAATGAGCAGTTCTTC.